What follows are 32 T cell receptor beta chains derived from one specimen sequenced in a study of cytomegalovirus exposure and HLA in healthy donors. Profiled with immunoSEQ multiplex PCR; TCRdb holds only in-frame clones, not every one. The sample lists 56,000 or so clones, 93% seen once, with 1.5% to 2% in the top ten. Sequenced: PBMCs. The receptors derive from a woman aged 18-29 years in good health and CMV-seropositive.

This clone was counted a single time. V usage is TRBV7-8 and J usage is TRBJ1-1; D might be TRBD1 (6 bases). CDR3 length: 14 amino acids. V was shortened by 6 bases and J by 1 base, with 12 bases between the two germline ends. Looked up from germline, CDR1 is SGHVS and CDR2 is FQNEAQ. This CDR3 reads CASSSRGANTEAFF. In DNA form, the CDR3 reads TGTGCCAGCAGTTCCAGGGGCGCGAACACTGAAGCTTTCTTT.

The CDR3 protein is CASSLAWRDGSYEQYF. The CDR3 DNA is TGTGCCAGCAGCTTGGCTTGGCGGGACGGGTCCTACGAGCAGTACTTC. The chain combines TRBV5-4 with TRBJ2-7; D perhaps matches TRBD2 (6 bases). This CDR3 is 16 amino acids long. Trimming shortened V by 0 bases and J by 1 base, and 14 bases separated the two germline ends. Germline V gene sequence: CDR1 SGHNT, CDR2 YYREEE (reference sequence).

This chain uses TRBV5-6 with TRBJ1-2; 8 bases are shared with TRBD1. CDR3 length: 16 residues. The V and J ends lost 0 bases and 7 bases, in that order; junction bases with no gene match: 11. Per germline, CDR1 SGHDT and CDR2 YYEEEE. The CDR3 reads CASSLERKTGDSGYTF. The CDR3 nucleotides read TGTGCCAGCAGCTTGGAGAGGAAGACAGGGGACAGTGGCTACACCTTC.

This clone was found a few times. V usage is TRBV4-1 and J usage is TRBJ1-2, with a possible D match to TRBD1 (6 bases). The germline CDR1 and CDR2 sequences are MGHRA and YSYEKL. The CDR3 length is 15 residues. V was cut by 0 bases and J by 0 bases, with 8 bases left in between. The CDR3 here is CASSQEQGSNYGYTF. The CDR3 region has the DNA TGCGCCAGCAGCCAAGAACAGGGTTCTAACTATGGCTACACCTTC.

J is TRBJ2-7 and V is TRBV15, with 10 bases that match TRBD1. Germline V CDR1 and CDR2: LNHNV, YYDKDF (reference sequence). J was trimmed by 4 bases and V by 1 base; bases with no gene match: 7. The CDR3 has 16 residues. CDR3 sequence: CATSRGSGTGVYEQYF. The CDR3, as DNA: TGTGCCACCAGCAGAGGCTCCGGGACAGGGGTTTACGAGCAGTACTTC.

V usage is TRBV7-3 and J usage is TRBJ1-1; D gene uncertain. The V end was cut by 5 bases, the J end by 1 base, with 8 bases between. CDR3 length equals 13 residues. Germline V CDR1 and CDR2: SGHTA, FQGTGA. The CDR3 nucleotides are TGTGCCAGCAGCCCGAACAGGAACACTGAAGCTTTCTTT. Its translation: CASSPNRNTEAFF.

This clone was found once. The V gene is TRBV6-1, the J gene TRBJ1-6; no reliable D call. Germline CDR1 is MNHNS and CDR2 is SASEGT. Trimming removed 6 bases from V and 10 bases from J, with 16 bases in between. The CDR3 sequence is 14 residues long. DNA of the CDR3: TGTGCCAGCAGCGGTGGGGAGGGAGGGTCACCCCTCCACTTT. Its protein product is CASSGGEGGSPLHF.

The V call is TRBV18, the J call TRBJ2-5; TRBD2 agrees at 14 bases. J lost 4 bases, V lost 5 bases, and 6 bases had no gene match. This CDR3 has 16 amino acids. Germline CDR1 is KGHSH and CDR2 is LQKENI. CDR3 residues: CASSTTGLAGGETQYF. The CDR3 nucleotides are TGTGCCAGCTCAACGACCGGACTAGCGGGGGGAGAGACCCAGTACTTC.

The J gene is TRBJ2-5, the V gene TRBV18; TRBD2 might be the D (6 bases). Trimming took 6 bases from V and 1 from J, leaving 9 bases between them. From germline, CDR1 is KGHSH and CDR2 LQKENI. This CDR3 contains 13 residues. The CDR3 DNA follows: TGTGCCAGCTCGCTGGGACTCCAAGAGACCCAGTACTTC. Its protein product is CASSLGLQETQYF.

The chain has TRBV7-8 and TRBJ2-4, with D hard to call. Between the trimmed V and J ends, which lost 5 bases and 0 bases, there was a span of 11 bases. Germline V gene lookup returns CDR1 SGHVS and CDR2 FQNEAQ. The CDR3 runs 15 residues. CDR3 coding DNA: TGTGCCAGCAGCCCAGAGACACTAGCCAAAAACATTCAGTACTTC. Protein product: CASSPETLAKNIQYF.

J is TRBJ2-1 and V is TRBV28, with 9 bases matching TRBD2. This CDR3 is 17 amino acids long. CDR1 is MDHEN and CDR2 is SYDVKM in the germline V gene. Trimming took 3 bases from V and 1 from J; bases not matched to a gene: 7. The CDR3 here is CASSLLRGGLSYNEQFF. In DNA, the CDR3 is TGTGCCAGCAGTTTGTTGCGGGGGGGCCTTTCCTACAATGAGCAGTTCTTC.

V usage is TRBV29-1 and J usage is TRBJ2-5, with D possibly matching TRBD2 (5 bases). The CDR3 extends over 13 amino acids. The germline V gene has CDR1 SQVTM and CDR2 ANQGSEA. The V gene lost 3 bases and the J gene lost 2 bases, with 10 bases spanning the gap. CDR3 sequence: CSVEGAIQETQYF. DNA for the CDR3: TGCAGCGTTGAGGGAGCCATACAAGAGACCCAGTACTTC.

V is TRBV7-9 and J is TRBJ2-3; a possible D gene is TRBD1 (6 bases). CDR1 and CDR2 from the germline V gene are SEHNR and FQNEAQ (reference sequence). The CDR3 length is 15 residues. V gave up 5 bases and J gave up 4 bases, with 16 bases separating them. In nucleotides, the CDR3 is TGTGCCAGCAGCCTCCTTAGGAAGGGGGCAGATACGCAGTATTTT. This codes for CASSLLRKGADTQYF.

This clone was observed a few times. Other DNA sequences within the sample encode an identical CDR3. V gene TRBV5-1 combines with J gene TRBJ1-1; TRBD1 might be the D (6 bases). There are 14 residues in the CDR3. Deletions cut 4 bases from V and 1 base from J, with 11 bases between. Germline V gene data show CDR1 as SGHRS and CDR2 as YFSETQ. The CDR3, as DNA: TGCGCCAGCAGCAATGGACAGCCGAACACTGAAGCTTTCTTT. Protein product: CASSNGQPNTEAFF.

The chain combines TRBV7-2 with TRBJ1-1, with 7 bases identical to TRBD1. Germline V lookup: CDR1 SGHTA, CDR2 FQGNSA. V shed 5 bases, J shed 11 bases, and the junction held 11 bases outside the gene matches. The CDR3 spans 13 residues. CDR3 sequence reads: CASSGGQVPFAFF. The DNA for the CDR3 is TGTGCCAGCAGCGGCGGACAGGTGCCGTTTGCTTTCTTT.

This clone was observed a single time. Its ends do not fully match the called genes, so a read error is possible. The genes are TRBV6-5 and TRBJ1-1; tentative D call: TRBD1 (6 bases). Germline lookup yields CDR1 MNHEY and CDR2 SVGAGI. CDR3 length equals 12 residues. The CDR3 reads CASSPLQGKGVF. CDR3 nucleotides: TGTGCCAGCAGTCCCCTTCAGGGGAAGGGCGTCTTT.

This rearrangement joins TRBV5-6 to TRBJ1-1; 8 bases map to TRBD1. V was pared by 4 bases and J by 7 bases, with 12 bases of the junction left unmatched. In germline, CDR1 is SGHDT, CDR2 YYEEEE. The CDR3 consists of 15 residues. The CDR3 DNA follows: TGTGCCAGCAGCGATTGGACAGGGAAAACGGTTGAAGCTTTCTTT. Protein: CASSDWTGKTVEAFF.

V is TRBV7-8 and J is TRBJ2-2, with 7 bases that match TRBD1. CDR1 and CDR2 (germline): SGHVS, FQNEAQ. The trim removed 4 bases at V and 4 bases at J, leaving 9 bases unmatched. This CDR3 contains 16 residues. DNA for the CDR3: TGTGCCAGCAGCTACATATCCGGGACAGCCACCGGGGAGCTGTTTTTT. This encodes CASSYISGTATGELFF.

The rearrangement joins TRBV5-4 to TRBJ1-1; 8 nucleotides align to TRBD1. This CDR3 spans 17 amino acids. Germline CDR1 and CDR2: SGHNT and YYREEE (reference sequence). V lost 4 bases, J lost 5 bases, and 16 bases stayed unmatched. Here the CDR3 reads CASSQPGQAASETEAFF. Here the CDR3 DNA reads TGTGCCAGCAGCCAACCGGGACAGGCTGCTAGCGAGACTGAAGCTTTCTTT.

The J gene is TRBJ1-2, the V gene TRBV27; a possible D gene is TRBD1 (6 bases). V was clipped by 5 bases and J by 5 bases, with 15 bases between them. The CDR3 has 14 residues. Germline lookup yields CDR1 MNHEY and CDR2 SMNVEV (reference sequence). The CDR3: CASSPRTAEYGYTF. CDR3 coding DNA: TGTGCCAGCAGTCCGAGGACAGCAGAGTATGGCTACACCTTC.

The chain links TRBV6-4 to TRBJ2-3; the match to TRBD1 covers 7 bases. The CDR3 extends over 14 amino acids. Trimming removed 5 bases from V and 3 bases from J; junction bases left unmatched: 5. Germline lookup yields CDR1 MRHNA and CDR2 SNTAGT. For the CDR3, the DNA is TGTGCCAGCAGTCAGGGGGACGATACAGATACGCAGTATTTT. Translated: CASSQGDDTDTQYF.

The chain has TRBV6-1 and TRBJ1-5; TRBD1 agrees at 8 bases. The CDR3 has 15 residues. The V gene's germline CDR1 is MNHNS and CDR2 SASEGT. Germline trimming cut 4 bases from V and 6 bases from J; bases unmatched to any gene: 8. For the CDR3, the DNA is TGTGCCAGCAGTGGATGGGCAGGGGGCAGTCAGCCCCAGCATTTT. It yields the protein CASSGWAGGSQPQHF.

V and J are TRBV10-3 and TRBJ2-1; TRBD2 agrees at 10 bases. V lost 8 bases and J lost 8; bases outside the gene matches: 9. In germline, CDR1 is ENHRY, CDR2 SYGVKD. CDR3 length: 14 residues. The CDR3 DNA follows: TGTGCCATCGGGTATAGCGGGGGGCACGATGAGCAGTTCTTC. It specifies CAIGYSGGHDEQFF.

The chain has TRBV29-1 and TRBJ2-7; D gene uncertain. This CDR3 has 13 residues. Trimming shortened V by 6 bases and J by 4 bases, and 16 bases separated the two germline ends. Germline CDR1 and CDR2: SQVTM and ANQGSEA. In DNA form, the CDR3 reads TGCAGCGTAACCGACTCCTTTGGGTACGAGCAGTACTTC. This encodes CSVTDSFGYEQYF.

The rearrangement links TRBV20-1 to TRBJ1-1; D is uncertain. There are 10 residues in the CDR3. V lost 8 bases to trimming and J lost 4 bases, with 8 bases between them. Germline CDR1 reads DFQATT; CDR2 reads SNEGSKA (reference sequence). CDR3 sequence reads: CSQRATEAFF. CDR3 nucleotide sequence: TGCAGTCAGAGGGCCACTGAAGCTTTCTTT.

This chain joins TRBV27 and TRBJ2-7; the match to TRBD2 covers 7 bases. Germline CDR1 reads MNHEY; CDR2 reads SMNVEV (reference sequence). The CDR3 has 13 residues. V was clipped by 7 bases and J by 5 bases; unmatched bases: 8. CDR3 loop: CASKFGAGDEQYF. The CDR3 DNA sequence: TGTGCCAGCAAGTTCGGCGCGGGGGACGAGCAGTACTTC.

The gene calls are TRBV12-5 and TRBJ2-2, with D possibly TRBD2 on 5 matching bases. V lost 5 bases and J 10 bases, leaving 11 bases between the germline ends. The germline V gene has CDR1 LGHNT and CDR2 FRNRAP. This CDR3 is built from 12 residues. In DNA, the CDR3 is TGTGCTAGTGGTGACCATCGGGAGGAGCTGTTTTTT. Translating it yields CASGDHREELFF. Supplemented by reference TRBV12-5 and TRBJ2-2, the full variable domain reads DARVTQTPRHKVTEMGQEVTMRCQPILGHNTVFWYRQTMMQGLELLAYFRNRAPLDDSGMPKDRFSAEMPDATLATLKIQPSEPRDSAVYFCASGDHREELFFGEGSRLTVL.

The chain couples TRBV20-1 to TRBJ1-2; tentatively, D is TRBD1 (5 bases). Trimming cost V 3 bases and J 3 bases, with 5 bases left between them. Germline CDR1 reads DFQATT; CDR2 reads SNEGSKA (reference sequence). The CDR3 sequence is 11 residues long. CDR3 sequence reads: CSARTDYGYTF. The CDR3 coding sequence is TGCAGTGCTAGGACAGACTATGGCTACACCTTC.

The chain combines TRBV5-1 with TRBJ2-2; 12 bases map to TRBD1. Germline loops: CDR1 SGHRS, CDR2 YFSETQ. V was pared by 0 bases and J by 3 bases, with 12 bases of the junction left unmatched. CDR3 length equals 20 residues. The CDR3 bases are TGCGCCAGCAGCTTGGCCAGTGGGACAGGGGGCGCTGGGGACACCGGGGAGCTGTTTTTT. Translation: CASSLASGTGGAGDTGELFF.

The chain joins TRBV19 to TRBJ1-5; no definite D call. In germline, CDR1 is LNHDA, CDR2 SQIVND (reference sequence). This CDR3 spans 14 amino acids. V shed 3 bases and J shed 10 bases, with 16 bases lying between them. The CDR3 nucleotides read TGTGCCAGTAGTATCACCGGGGAAAGCCCTCCCCAGCATTTT. Protein sequence: CASSITGESPPQHF.

This clone appeared a single time. V gene TRBV4-1 combines with J gene TRBJ2-6, with a weak D call TRBD1 (5 bases). Trimming took off 4 bases at V and 2 bases at J, with 12 bases between the two ends. Germline loops: CDR1 MGHRA, CDR2 YSYEKL. This CDR3 region has 16 residues. CDR3 in DNA: TGCGCCAGCAGCCCAGTTACAGGCCCTGGGGCCAACGTCCTGACTTTC. It encodes CASSPVTGPGANVLTF.

This rearrangement joins TRBV5-1 to TRBJ2-7; tentatively, D is TRBD2 (6 bases). Germline CDR1 is SGHRS and CDR2 is YFSETQ. The CDR3 is made up of 14 amino acids. Trimming removed 4 bases at V and 2 bases at J, with 13 bases between. CDR3 sequence (DNA): TGCGCCAGCAGCCCCCGGGACTTAACCTACGAGCAGTACTTC. Translation: CASSPRDLTYEQYF.